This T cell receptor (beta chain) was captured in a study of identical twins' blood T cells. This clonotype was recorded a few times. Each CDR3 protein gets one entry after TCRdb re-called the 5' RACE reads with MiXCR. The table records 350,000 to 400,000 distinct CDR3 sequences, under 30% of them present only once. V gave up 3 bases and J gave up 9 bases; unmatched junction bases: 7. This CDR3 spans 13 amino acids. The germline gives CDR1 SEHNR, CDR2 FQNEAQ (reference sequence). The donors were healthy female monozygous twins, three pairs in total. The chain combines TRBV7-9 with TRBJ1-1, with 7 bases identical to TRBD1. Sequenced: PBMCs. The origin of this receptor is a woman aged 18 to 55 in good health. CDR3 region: CASSFQEGAKAFF. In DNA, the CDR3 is TGTGCCAGCAGCTTCCAGGAGGGGGCCAAAGCTTTCTTT.